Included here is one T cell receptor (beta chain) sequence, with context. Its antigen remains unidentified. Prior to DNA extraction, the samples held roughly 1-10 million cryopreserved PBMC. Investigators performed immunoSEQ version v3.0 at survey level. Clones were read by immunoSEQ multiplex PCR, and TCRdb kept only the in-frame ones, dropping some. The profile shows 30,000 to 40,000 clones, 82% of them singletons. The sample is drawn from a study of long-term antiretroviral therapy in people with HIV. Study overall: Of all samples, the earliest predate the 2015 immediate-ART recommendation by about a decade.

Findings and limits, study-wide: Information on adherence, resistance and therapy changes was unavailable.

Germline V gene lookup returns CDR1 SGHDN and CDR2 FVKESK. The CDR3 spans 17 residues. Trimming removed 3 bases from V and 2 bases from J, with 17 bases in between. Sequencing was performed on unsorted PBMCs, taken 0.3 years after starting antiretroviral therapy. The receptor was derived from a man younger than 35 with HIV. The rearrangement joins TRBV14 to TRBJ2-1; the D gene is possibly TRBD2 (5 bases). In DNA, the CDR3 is TGTGCCAGCAGCCATCCTCCGGGGTCAGCGACCTACAATGAGCAGTTCTTC. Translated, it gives CASSHPPGSATYNEQFF.